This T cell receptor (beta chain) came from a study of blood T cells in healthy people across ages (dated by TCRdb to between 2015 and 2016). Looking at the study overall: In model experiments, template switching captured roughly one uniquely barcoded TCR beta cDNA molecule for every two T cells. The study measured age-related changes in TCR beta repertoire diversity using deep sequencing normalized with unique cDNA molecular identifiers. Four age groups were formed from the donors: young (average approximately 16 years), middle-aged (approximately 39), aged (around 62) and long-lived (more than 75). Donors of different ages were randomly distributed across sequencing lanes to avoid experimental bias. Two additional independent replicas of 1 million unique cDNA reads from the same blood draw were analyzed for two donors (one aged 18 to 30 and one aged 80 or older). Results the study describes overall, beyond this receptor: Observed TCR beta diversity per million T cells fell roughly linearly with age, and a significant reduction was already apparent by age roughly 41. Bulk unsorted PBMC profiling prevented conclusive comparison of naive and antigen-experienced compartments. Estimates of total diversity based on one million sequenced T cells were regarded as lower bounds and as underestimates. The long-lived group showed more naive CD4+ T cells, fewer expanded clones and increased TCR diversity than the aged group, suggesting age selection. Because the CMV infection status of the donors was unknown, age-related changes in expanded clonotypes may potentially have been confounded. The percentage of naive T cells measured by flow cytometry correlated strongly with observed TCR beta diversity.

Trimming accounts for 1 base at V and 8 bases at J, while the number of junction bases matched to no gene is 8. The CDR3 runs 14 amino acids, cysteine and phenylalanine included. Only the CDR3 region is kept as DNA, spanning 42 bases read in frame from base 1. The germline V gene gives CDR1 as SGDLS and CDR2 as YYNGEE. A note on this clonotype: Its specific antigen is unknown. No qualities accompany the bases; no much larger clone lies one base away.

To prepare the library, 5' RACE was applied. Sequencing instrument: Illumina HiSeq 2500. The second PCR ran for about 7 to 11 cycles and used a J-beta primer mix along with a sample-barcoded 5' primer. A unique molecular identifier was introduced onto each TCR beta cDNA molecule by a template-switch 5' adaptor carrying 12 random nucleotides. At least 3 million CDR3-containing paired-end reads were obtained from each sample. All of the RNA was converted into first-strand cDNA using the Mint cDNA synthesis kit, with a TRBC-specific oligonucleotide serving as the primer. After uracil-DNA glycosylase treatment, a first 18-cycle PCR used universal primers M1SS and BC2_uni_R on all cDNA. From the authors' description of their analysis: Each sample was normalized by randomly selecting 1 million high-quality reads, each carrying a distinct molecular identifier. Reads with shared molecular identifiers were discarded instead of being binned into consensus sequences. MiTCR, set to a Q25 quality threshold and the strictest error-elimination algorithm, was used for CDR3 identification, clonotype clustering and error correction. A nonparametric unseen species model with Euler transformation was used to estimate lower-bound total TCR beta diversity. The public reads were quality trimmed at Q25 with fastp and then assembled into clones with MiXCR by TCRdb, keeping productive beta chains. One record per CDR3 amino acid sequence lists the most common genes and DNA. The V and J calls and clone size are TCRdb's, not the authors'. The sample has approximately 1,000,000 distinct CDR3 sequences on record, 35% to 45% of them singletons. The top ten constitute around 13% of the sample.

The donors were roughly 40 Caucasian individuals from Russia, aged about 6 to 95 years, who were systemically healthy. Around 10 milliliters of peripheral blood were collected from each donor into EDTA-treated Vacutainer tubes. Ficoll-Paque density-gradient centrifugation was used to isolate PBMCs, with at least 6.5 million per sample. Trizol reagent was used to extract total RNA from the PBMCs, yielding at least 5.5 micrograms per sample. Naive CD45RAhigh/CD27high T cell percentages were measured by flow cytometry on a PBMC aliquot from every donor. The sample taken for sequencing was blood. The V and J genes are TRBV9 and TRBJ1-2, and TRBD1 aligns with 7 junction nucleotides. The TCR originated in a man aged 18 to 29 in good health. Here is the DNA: TGTGCCAGCAGCGTACTAGACAGGGTTGGGGGCTACACCTTC. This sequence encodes CASSVLDRVGGYTF.